The 16 T cell receptor beta chains presented below share a single source sample, sequenced in a study of T cells after yellow fever vaccination. TCRdb redid the calling of the 5' RACE reads with MiXCR, one entry per CDR3 protein. The table shows 250,000 or so distinct CDR3 sequences, with roughly 4% occurring only once. The sequenced sample was PBMCs, obtained 15 days after the yellow fever booster vaccination. Receptors originate from a man aged 18 to 30 who received the YFV17D yellow fever vaccine.

This clonotype was seen ten or more times. The J gene is TRBJ2-2, the V gene TRBV4-1; D is unclear. Germline CDR1 and CDR2: MGHRA and YSYEKL. V gave up 5 bases and J gave up 8 bases, with 12 bases separating them. CDR3 size: 13 residues. CDR3 sequence: CASSVNSRGELFF. For the CDR3, the DNA is TGCGCCAGCAGCGTAAATAGCCGGGGGGAGCTGTTTTTT.

This clonotype has ten or more counts. The CDR3 nucleotides read TGCAGCGTTGATGAGGGGAGGTGGCCGAACACTGAAGCTTTCTTT. Amino acid sequence: CSVDEGRWPNTEAFF. This chain connects TRBV29-1 to TRBJ1-1; perhaps TRBD1 as D (5 bases). The V end was cut by 3 bases, the J end by 1 base, with 15 bases between. Germline V gene sequence: CDR1 SQVTM, CDR2 ANQGSEA. The CDR3 sequence is 15 residues long. The whole variable domain, filled in from reference TRBV29-1 and TRBJ1-1, reads SAVISQKPSRDICQRGTSLTIQCQVDSQVTMMFWYRQQPGQSLTLIATANQGSEATYESGFVIDKFPISRPNLTFSTLTVSNMSPEDSSIYLCSVDEGRWPNTEAFFGQGTRLTVV.

This clonotype has at least ten counts. V gene TRBV7-2 combines with J gene TRBJ2-2; TRBD2 agrees at 13 bases. The V gene end was trimmed by 5 bases and the J gene end by 7 bases; junction bases not matched to a gene: 7. Germline CDR1 is SGHTA and CDR2 is FQGNSA. CDR3 size: 16 residues. CDR3 sequence (DNA): TGTGCCAGCAGCCCGCGGACTAGCGGGGGTATCGGGGAGCTGTTTTTT. This translates into CASSPRTSGGIGELFF.

In this sample, this clonotype turned up many times. This chain uses TRBV29-1 with TRBJ1-2; D remains unclear. The ends were cut back, 6 bases at V and 2 bases at J, with 10 bases in the middle. Germline CDR1 reads SQVTM; CDR2 reads ANQGSEA. CDR3 size: 12 residues. The CDR3 DNA is TGCAGCGTAAGTTTCGGGAACTATGGCTACACCTTC. This encodes CSVSFGNYGYTF.

This clonotype has at least ten counts. The genes are TRBV7-2 and TRBJ2-3; no clear D gene. Germline CDR1 SGHTA, CDR2 FQGNSA. V was pared by 3 bases and J by 5 bases, with 6 bases between. The CDR3 sequence is 12 residues long. For the CDR3, the DNA is TGTGCCAGCAGCTTTATGAGAGATACGCAGTATTTT. Translating gives CASSFMRDTQYF.

This clonotype was counted at least ten times. The J gene is TRBJ2-7, the V gene TRBV5-1; D remains unclear. Germline CDR1 reads SGHRS; CDR2 reads YFSETQ. V lost 4 bases and J lost 9, with 20 bases in between. CDR3 length: 14 amino acids. CDR3 loop: CASSPGGPQNRQYF. CDR3 sequence (DNA): TGCGCCAGCAGCCCGGGCGGTCCTCAAAATAGGCAGTACTTC.

This clonotype was recorded at least ten times. CDR3 in amino acids: CASSLMSGEQYV. In DNA form, the CDR3 reads TGTGCCAGCAGTTTAATGTCGGGGGAGCAGTACGTC. This chain joins TRBV12-3 or TRBV12-4 and TRBJ2-7; TRBD2 might be the D (5 bases). Trimming shortened V by 2 bases and J by 7 bases, and 9 bases separated the two germline ends. The length of the CDR3 is 12 residues.

This clonotype has a count of ten or more. V is TRBV14 and J is TRBJ1-1; TRBD1 is a possible D gene (6 bases). In germline, CDR1 is SGHDN, CDR2 FVKESK. This CDR3 is 13 amino acids long. Deletions cut 3 bases from V and 9 bases from J, with 14 bases between. CDR3 sequence reads: CASSHQTGMKAFF. CDR3 bases: TGTGCCAGCAGCCACCAAACAGGGATGAAAGCTTTCTTT.

This clonotype was observed at least ten times. The J gene is TRBJ2-3, the V gene TRBV20-1; tentative D call: TRBD1 (6 bases). Germline V lookup: CDR1 DFQATT, CDR2 SNEGSKA (reference sequence). The CDR3 totals 14 residues. V was clipped by 7 bases and J by 6 bases, with 20 bases between them. CDR3 loop: CSDDGLQQGDTQYF. The CDR3, as DNA: TGCAGTGACGACGGTTTGCAGCAGGGGGATACGCAGTATTTT.

At least ten counts were recorded for this clonotype. CDR3 coding DNA: TGTGCCACCGATGCGGGGCAGGAGACCCAGTACTTC. This codes for CATDAGQETQYF. The rearrangement joins TRBV28 to TRBJ2-5; the D gene is possibly TRBD2 (6 bases). This CDR3 contains 12 residues. CDR1 MDHEN and CDR2 SYDVKM come from the germline V gene. V was clipped by 10 bases and J by 5 bases, with 14 bases between them.

This clonotype was observed at least ten times. The rearrangement joins TRBV7-8 to TRBJ2-1; D is perhaps TRBD1 (6 bases). Deletions cut 5 bases from V and 5 bases from J, with 19 bases between. Germline V gene data show CDR1 as SGHVS and CDR2 as FQNEAQ. The CDR3 contains 16 residues. The CDR3 region is CASSPGFGDKNNEQFF. CDR3 bases: TGTGCCAGCAGCCCGGGGTTTGGGGACAAGAACAATGAGCAGTTCTTC. The entire variable domain, with the rest obtained from reference TRBV7-8 and TRBJ2-1, is as follows: GAGVSQSPRYKVAKRGQDVALRCDPISGHVSLFWYQQALGQGPEFLTYFQNEAQLDKSGLPSDRFFAERPEGSVSTLKIQRTQQEDSAVYLCASSPGFGDKNNEQFFGPGTRLTVL.

This clonotype showed up many times. The chain joins TRBV12-3 or TRBV12-4 to TRBJ1-2; D gene ambiguous. The CDR3 extends over 13 amino acids. Trimming removed 7 bases at V and 1 base at J, with 10 bases between. This CDR3 reads CASNGHLNYGYTF. CDR3 sequence (DNA): TGTGCCAGCAATGGGCACCTTAACTATGGCTACACCTTC.

Ten or more counts support this clonotype. The chain joins TRBV5-1 to TRBJ2-3; D gene uncertain. The CDR3 runs 13 residues. Trimming took off 4 bases at V and 0 bases at J, with 6 bases between the two ends. Germline assignment: CDR1 SGHRS and CDR2 YFSETQ. The CDR3 DNA reads as TGCGCCAGCAGCAGGGCAAGCACAGATACGCAGTATTTT. Translating it yields CASSRASTDTQYF.

This clonotype occurred many times. The rearrangement links TRBV7-2 to TRBJ2-4; D remains ambiguous. The length of the CDR3 is 13 residues. The germline V gene encodes CDR1 SGHTA and CDR2 FQGNSA. Trimming cost V 3 bases and J 7 bases, with 10 bases left between them. The CDR3 DNA reads TGTGCCAGCAGCTTCAACATCGATAACATTCAGTACTTC. Encoded protein: CASSFNIDNIQYF. Supplemented by reference TRBV7-2 and TRBJ2-4, the full variable domain reads GAGVSQSPSNKVTEKGKDVELRCDPISGHTALYWYRQSLGQGLEFLIYFQGNSAPDKSGLPSDRFSAERTGGSVSTLTIQRTQQEDSAVYLCASSFNIDNIQYFGAGTRLSVL.

This clonotype was observed many times. The chain couples TRBV2 to TRBJ2-5, with TRBD1 matching 7 bases. With V trimmed by 3 bases and J by 5 bases, 0 bases remained unmatched. Germline V gene sequence: CDR1 SNHLY, CDR2 FYNNEI. This CDR3 spans 12 amino acids. CDR3 in DNA: TGTGCCAGCAGTGACAGGGGGGAGACCCAGTACTTC. Protein product: CASSDRGETQYF.

The V gene is TRBV6-4, the J gene TRBJ2-7, with D possibly being TRBD1 (5 bases). The CDR3 is 10 amino acids. V was shortened by 10 bases and J by 5 bases, with 9 bases between the two germline ends. Germline V gene sequence: CDR1 MRHNA, CDR2 SNTAGT. CDR3 amino acids: CATQGNEQYV. The CDR3 nucleotides read TGTGCCACCCAGGGTAACGAGCAGTACGTC.